The 3 T cell receptor beta chains listed next were all sequenced from one sample in a study of OX40 agonist ivuxolimab in advanced cancers. The assay was immunoSEQ multiplex PCR, and TCRdb's table has in-frame clones only and misses some. The data contain 30,000 to 35,000 clones, about 90% of them seen just once; the ten biggest clones take up roughly 25%. The specimen was CD4+ or CD8+ T cells sorted from blood, collected in a trial of the OX40 agonist ivuxolimab. Receptor source: an adult with an advanced solid tumor such as melanoma, head and neck, liver or kidney cancer.

The chain is built from TRBV21-1 and TRBJ2-3; no DNA check was done on the table's D call, TRBD1. TRBV21-1 is a known pseudogene. The CDR3 consists of 18 residues. The CDR3 protein is CASSEKDFRDNSTDTQYF. The DNA for the CDR3 is TGTGCCAGCAGCGAAAAAGACTTCCGGGACAATAGCACAGATACGCAGTATTTT.

This rearrangement joins TRBV11-2 to TRBJ2-2; weak D call: TRBD2 (5 bases). V lost 4 bases and J lost 6, with 9 bases in between. The CDR3 loop spans 13 amino acids. CDR1 and CDR2 from the germline V gene are SGHAT and FQNNGV. CDR3 bases: TGTGCCAGCAGCTGGGAGCGATCCGGGGAGCTGTTTTTT. The encoded protein is CASSWERSGELFF.

The gene calls are TRBV5-6 and TRBJ2-1; TRBD2 matches 14 bases. Germline CDR1 is SGHDT and CDR2 is YYEEEE. V lost 0 bases and J lost 4; bases outside the gene matches: 6. This CDR3 region has 18 residues. CDR3 bases: TGTGCCAGCAGCTTGGGACTAGCGGGAGGGAGGGGTTACAATGAGCAGTTCTTC. The encoded protein is CASSLGLAGGRGYNEQFF.